These 9 T cell receptor beta chains share one sample of origin, sequenced in a study of blood T cell repertoires in COVID-19. Profiling relied on immunoSEQ multiplex PCR, and the TCRdb table lists in-frame clones only, not all of them. Here the sample spans 120,000 to 150,000 clones, approximately 91% being singletons. The sequenced material came from peripheral blood. The receptors come from a man between 50 and 59 years old with active or convalescent COVID-19.

The chain combines TRBV7-3 with TRBJ2-2; TRBD1 might be the D (6 bases). V lost 3 bases and J 2 bases, leaving 13 bases between the germline ends. CDR1 is SGHTA, CDR2 FQGTGA, per germline. This CDR3 region has 16 residues. The CDR3 DNA is TGTGCCAGCAGCTTTCAGGGGTGGTACAACACCGGGGAGCTGTTTTTT. The encoded protein is CASSFQGWYNTGELFF.

The chain links TRBV10-3 to TRBJ2-7, with TRBD2 identical over 10 bases. J was trimmed by 6 bases and V by 2 bases; bases with no gene match: 10. Germline assignment: CDR1 ENHRY and CDR2 SYGVKD. The CDR3 sequence is 16 residues long. The CDR3 loop reads CAISEGSSGSRSEQYF. The CDR3 coding sequence is TGTGCCATCAGTGAGGGATCTAGCGGGAGCAGGAGCGAGCAGTACTTC.

The CDR3 is CASSLAYTGELFF. Here the CDR3 DNA reads TGTGCCAGCAGCTTAGCGTACACCGGGGAGCTGTTTTTT. This sequence joins TRBV13 and TRBJ2-2; D not certain. The CDR3 contains 13 residues. CDR1 PRHDT and CDR2 FYEKMQ come from the germline V gene (reference sequence). V lost 1 base to trimming and J lost 3 bases, with 3 bases between them. The full variable domain, with the rest looked up from reference TRBV13 and TRBJ2-2, is AAGVIQSPRHLIKEKRETATLKCYPIPRHDTVYWYQQGPGQDPQFLISFYEKMQSDKGSIPDRFSAQQFSDYHSELNMSSLELGDSALYFCASSLAYTGELFFGEGSRLTVL.

This chain connects TRBV3-1 (or the pseudogene TRBV3-2) to TRBJ1-1, with 7 bases that match TRBD1. Germline V lookup: CDR1 LGHDT, CDR2 YNNKEL (reference sequence). The ends lost 5 bases at V and 4 bases at J; junction bases unmatched: 10. The CDR3 has 15 amino acids. The CDR3 here is CASSNRQGQGTEAFF. CDR3 coding DNA: TGTGCCAGCAGCAACCGACAGGGTCAAGGCACTGAAGCTTTCTTT.

This clone was found once. The chain couples TRBV12-5 to TRBJ2-7, with 12 bases that match TRBD2. The CDR3 spans 16 residues. CDR1 and CDR2 (germline): LGHNT, FRNRAP. V shed 5 bases and J 1 base; nucleotides not matched to a gene: 6. CDR3 in DNA: TGTGCTAGTGGTCCAGGACTAGCGGGGATATCCTACGAGCAGTACTTC. Residues: CASGPGLAGISYEQYF.

The chain uses TRBV19 and TRBJ2-2; 10 bases line up with TRBD2. Per the germline V gene, CDR1 is LNHDA and CDR2 is SQIVND (reference sequence). The CDR3 is 18 residues long. The V segment lost 4 bases and the J segment 3 bases; nucleotides outside the gene matches: 11. CDR3 in amino acids: CASSRRLIAGGDTGELFF. The CDR3 coding sequence is TGTGCCAGTAGTAGACGACTAATAGCGGGAGGAGACACCGGGGAGCTGTTTTTT. Looking up the rest from reference TRBV19 and TRBJ2-2 gives the full variable domain: DGGITQSPKYLFRKEGQNVTLSCEQNLNHDAMYWYRQDPGQGLRLIYYSQIVNDFQKGDIAEGYSVSREKKESFPLTVTSAQKNPTAFYLCASSRRLIAGGDTGELFFGEGSRLTVL.

The V gene is TRBV10-3, the J gene TRBJ2-1; D remains ambiguous. This CDR3 is built from 13 residues. The V and J ends lost 0 bases and 5 bases respectively, with 5 bases between them. The germline V gene encodes CDR1 ENHRY and CDR2 SYGVKD. CDR3 DNA: TGTGCCATCAGTGAGTCTACTAACAATGAGCAGTTCTTC. The encoded protein is CAISESTNNEQFF.

The rearrangement joins TRBV7-2 to TRBJ2-2; 7 bases are a match to TRBD2. The germline CDR1 and CDR2 sequences are SGHTA and FQGNSA. The CDR3 has 14 amino acids. V gave up 10 bases and J gave up 5 bases; unmatched junction bases: 10. The DNA of the CDR3 is TGTGCCACCCAAGCGCGGGAGTATACCGGGGAGCTGTTTTTT. Its translation: CATQAREYTGELFF. Drawing the rest from reference TRBV7-2 and TRBJ2-2, the complete variable domain is GAGVSQSPSNKVTEKGKDVELRCDPISGHTALYWYRQSLGQGLEFLIYFQGNSAPDKSGLPSDRFSAERTGGSVSTLTIQRTQQEDSAVYLCATQAREYTGELFFGEGSRLTVL.

This chain uses TRBV7-9 with TRBJ2-7, with 12 bases lining up with TRBD2. The junction had 0 bases not matched to a gene; V was cut back by 4 bases and J by 2 bases. Germline values: CDR1 SEHNR, CDR2 FQNEAQ (reference sequence). There are 14 residues in the CDR3. CDR3 residues: CASSSSGGAYEQYF. DNA for the CDR3: TGTGCCAGCAGCTCTAGCGGGGGGGCCTACGAGCAGTACTTC.